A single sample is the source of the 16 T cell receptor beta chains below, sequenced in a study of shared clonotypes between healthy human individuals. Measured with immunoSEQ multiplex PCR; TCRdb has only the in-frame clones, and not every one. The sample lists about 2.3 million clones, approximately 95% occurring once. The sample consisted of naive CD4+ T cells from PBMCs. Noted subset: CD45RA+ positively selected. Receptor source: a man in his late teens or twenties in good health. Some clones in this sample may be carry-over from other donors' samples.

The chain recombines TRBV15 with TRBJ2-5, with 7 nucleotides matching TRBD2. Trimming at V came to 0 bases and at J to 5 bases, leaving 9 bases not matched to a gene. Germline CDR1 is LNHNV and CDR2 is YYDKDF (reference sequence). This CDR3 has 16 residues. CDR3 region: CATSRDGVAGLETQYF. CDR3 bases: TGTGCCACCAGCAGAGATGGGGTAGCGGGCTTGGAGACCCAGTACTTC.

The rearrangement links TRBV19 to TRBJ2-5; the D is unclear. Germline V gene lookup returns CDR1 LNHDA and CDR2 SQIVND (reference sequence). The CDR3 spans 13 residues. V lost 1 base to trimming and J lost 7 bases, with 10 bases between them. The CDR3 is CASSIAPDATQYF. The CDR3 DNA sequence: TGTGCCAGTAGTATAGCCCCGGATGCGACCCAGTACTTC.

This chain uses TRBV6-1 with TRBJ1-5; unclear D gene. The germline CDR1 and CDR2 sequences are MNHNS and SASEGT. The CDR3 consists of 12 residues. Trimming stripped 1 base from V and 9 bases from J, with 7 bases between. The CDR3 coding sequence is TGTGCCAGCAGTGAAGGGATCGGGCCCCAGCATTTT. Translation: CASSEGIGPQHF.

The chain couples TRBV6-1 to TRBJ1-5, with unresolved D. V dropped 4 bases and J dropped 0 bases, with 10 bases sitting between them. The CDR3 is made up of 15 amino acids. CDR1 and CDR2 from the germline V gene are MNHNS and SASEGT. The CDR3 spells CASSGGETSNQPQHF. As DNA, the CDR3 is TGTGCCAGCAGTGGCGGGGAGACTAGCAATCAGCCCCAGCATTTT.

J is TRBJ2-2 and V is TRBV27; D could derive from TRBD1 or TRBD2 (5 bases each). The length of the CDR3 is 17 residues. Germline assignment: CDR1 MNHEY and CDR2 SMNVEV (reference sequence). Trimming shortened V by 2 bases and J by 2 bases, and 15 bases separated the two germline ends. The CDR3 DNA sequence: TGTGCCAGCAGTTTAGGGCCAGGGAGAGTAAACACCGGGGAGCTGTTTTTT. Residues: CASSLGPGRVNTGELFF.

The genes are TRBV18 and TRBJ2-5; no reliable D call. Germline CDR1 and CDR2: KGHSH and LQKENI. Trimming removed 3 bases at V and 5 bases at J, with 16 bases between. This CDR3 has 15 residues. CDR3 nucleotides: TGTGCCAGCTCACCCGCACATGACCCCACTGAGACCCAGTACTTC. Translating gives CASSPAHDPTETQYF.

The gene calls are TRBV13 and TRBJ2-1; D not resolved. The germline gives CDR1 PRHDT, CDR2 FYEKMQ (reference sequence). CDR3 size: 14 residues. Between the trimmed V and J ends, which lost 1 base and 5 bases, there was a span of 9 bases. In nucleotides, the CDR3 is TGTGCCAGCAGCTTAGAATACACGGACAATGAGCAGTTCTTC. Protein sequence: CASSLEYTDNEQFF.

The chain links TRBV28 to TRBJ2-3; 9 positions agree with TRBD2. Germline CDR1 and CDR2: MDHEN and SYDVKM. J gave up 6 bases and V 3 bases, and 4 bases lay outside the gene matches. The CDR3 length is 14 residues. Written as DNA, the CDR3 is TGTGCCAGCAGTTTGATAGCGGGGGCGGATACGCAGTATTTT. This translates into CASSLIAGADTQYF.

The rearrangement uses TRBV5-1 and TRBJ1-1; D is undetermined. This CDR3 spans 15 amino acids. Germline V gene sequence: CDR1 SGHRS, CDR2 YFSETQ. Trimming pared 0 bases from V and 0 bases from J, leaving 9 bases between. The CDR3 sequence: CASSLEGWMNTEAFF. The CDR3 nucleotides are TGCGCCAGCAGCTTGGAAGGATGGATGAACACTGAAGCTTTCTTT.

The CDR3: CASSGRGRETQYF. CDR3 nucleotides: TGTGCCAGCAGTGGAAGGGGGCGGGAGACCCAGTACTTC. The chain is built from TRBV2 and TRBJ2-5, with TRBD1 matching 7 bases. V lost 4 bases to trimming and J lost 5 bases; unmatched junction nucleotides: 4. Germline assignment: CDR1 SNHLY and CDR2 FYNNEI. The CDR3 loop spans 13 amino acids.

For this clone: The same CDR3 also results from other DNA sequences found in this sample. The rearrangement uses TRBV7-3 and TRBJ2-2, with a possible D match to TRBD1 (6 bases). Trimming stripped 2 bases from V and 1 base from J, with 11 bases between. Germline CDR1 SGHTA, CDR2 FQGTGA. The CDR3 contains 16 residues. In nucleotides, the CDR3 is TGTGCCAGCAGCTTACTCGGACAGCGGAACACCGGGGAGCTGTTTTTT. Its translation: CASSLLGQRNTGELFF.

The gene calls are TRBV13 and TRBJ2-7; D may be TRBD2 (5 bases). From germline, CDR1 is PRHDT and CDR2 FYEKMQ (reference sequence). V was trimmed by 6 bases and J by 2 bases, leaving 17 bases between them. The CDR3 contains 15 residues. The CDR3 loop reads CASRGLGVGPYEQYF. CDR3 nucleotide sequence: TGTGCCAGCAGGGGGTTGGGAGTCGGCCCCTACGAGCAGTACTTC. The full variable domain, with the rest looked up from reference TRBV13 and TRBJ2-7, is AAGVIQSPRHLIKEKRETATLKCYPIPRHDTVYWYQQGPGQDPQFLISFYEKMQSDKGSIPDRFSAQQFSDYHSELNMSSLELGDSALYFCASRGLGVGPYEQYFGPGTRLTVT.

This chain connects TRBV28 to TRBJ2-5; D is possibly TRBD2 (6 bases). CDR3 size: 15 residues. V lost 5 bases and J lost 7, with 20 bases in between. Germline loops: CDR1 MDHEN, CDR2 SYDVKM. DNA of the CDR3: TGTGCCAGCAGTGTCCCGGGAGCCCGGCGGGGGACCCAGTACTTC. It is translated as CASSVPGARRGTQYF.

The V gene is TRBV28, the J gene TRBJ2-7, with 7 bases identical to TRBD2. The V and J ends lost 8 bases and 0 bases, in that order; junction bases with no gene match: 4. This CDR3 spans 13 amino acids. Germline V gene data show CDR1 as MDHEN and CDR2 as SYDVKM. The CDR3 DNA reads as TGTGCCAGCCTCAGCGGGACCTCCTACGAGCAGTACTTC. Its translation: CASLSGTSYEQYF.

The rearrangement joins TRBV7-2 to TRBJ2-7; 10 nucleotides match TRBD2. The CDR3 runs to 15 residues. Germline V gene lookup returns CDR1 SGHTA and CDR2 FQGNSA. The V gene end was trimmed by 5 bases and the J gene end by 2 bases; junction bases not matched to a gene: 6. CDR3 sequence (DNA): TGTGCCAGCAGCCAAGCGGGAGGGAGGACCTACGAGCAGTACTTC. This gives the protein CASSQAGGRTYEQYF. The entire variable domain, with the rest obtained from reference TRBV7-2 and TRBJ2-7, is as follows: GAGVSQSPSNKVTEKGKDVELRCDPISGHTALYWYRQSLGQGLEFLIYFQGNSAPDKSGLPSDRFSAERTGGSVSTLTIQRTQQEDSAVYLCASSQAGGRTYEQYFGPGTRLTVT.

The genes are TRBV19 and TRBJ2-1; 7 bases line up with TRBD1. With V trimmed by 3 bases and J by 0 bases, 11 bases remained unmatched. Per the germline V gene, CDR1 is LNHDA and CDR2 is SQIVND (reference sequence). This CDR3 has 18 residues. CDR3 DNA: TGTGCCAGTAGTATGACAGGGCGGTTCCTCAGCTCCTACAATGAGCAGTTCTTC. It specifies CASSMTGRFLSSYNEQFF.